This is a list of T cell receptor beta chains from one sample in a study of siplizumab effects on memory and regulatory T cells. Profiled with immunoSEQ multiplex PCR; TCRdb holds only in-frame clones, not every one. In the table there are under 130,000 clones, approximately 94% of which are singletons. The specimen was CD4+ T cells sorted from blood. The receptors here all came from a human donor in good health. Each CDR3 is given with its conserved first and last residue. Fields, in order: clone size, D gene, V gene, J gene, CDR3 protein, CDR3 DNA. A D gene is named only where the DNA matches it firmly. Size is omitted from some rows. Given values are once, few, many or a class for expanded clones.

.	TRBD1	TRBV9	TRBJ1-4	CASSATGGNEKLFF	TGTGCCAGCAGCGCGACAGGGGGCAATGAAAAACTGTTTTTT
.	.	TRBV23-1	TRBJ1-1	CASSQEDGPKGTEAFF	TGCGCCAGCAGTCAAGAGGACGGCCCAAAGGGCACTGAAGCTTTCTTT
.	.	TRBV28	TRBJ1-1	CASSYRVSSFF	TGTGCCAGCAGTTACAGGGTCTCCTCTTTCTTT
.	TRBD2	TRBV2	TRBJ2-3	CASSDKRGNTDTQYF	TGTGCCAGCAGTGATAAGCGGGGGAACACAGATACGCAGTATTTT
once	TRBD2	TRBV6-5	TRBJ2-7	CASSPAGGWEQYF	TGTGCCAGCAGTCCGGCGGGGGGCTGGGAGCAGTACTTC
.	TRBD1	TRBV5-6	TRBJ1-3	CASSLRGPGNTIYF	TGTGCCAGCAGCCTTAGGGGGCCAGGAAACACCATATATTTT
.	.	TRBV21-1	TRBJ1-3	CASSKRLRASGNTIYF	TGTGCCAGCAGCAAACGCCTCAGGGCCTCTGGAAACACCATATATTTT
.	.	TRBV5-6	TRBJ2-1	CASSLGWGDEQFF	TGTGCCAGCAGCTTGGGATGGGGGGATGAGCAGTTCTTC
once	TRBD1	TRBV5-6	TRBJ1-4	CASSLGGTDSEKLFF	TGTGCCAGCAGCTTGGGAGGGACAGATTCTGAAAAACTGTTTTTT
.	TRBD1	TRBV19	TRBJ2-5	CASSRLAGGISETQYF	TGTGCCAGTAGTCGTTTGGCAGGGGGCATTTCAGAGACCCAGTACTTC
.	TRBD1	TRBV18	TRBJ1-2	CASSPDRVYGYTF	TGTGCCAGCTCCCCCGACAGGGTCTATGGCTACACCTTC
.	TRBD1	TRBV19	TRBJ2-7	CASSTRTGQYEQYF	TGTGCCAGTAGTACTCGGACAGGGCAGTACGAGCAGTACTTC
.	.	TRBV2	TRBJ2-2	CASSGLPWSELFF	TGTGCCAGCAGTGGTCTCCCCTGGTCGGAGCTGTTTTTT
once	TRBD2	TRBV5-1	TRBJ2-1	CASSLAYGLAGGPSHNEQFF	TGCGCCAGCAGCTTGGCCTACGGACTAGCGGGGGGGCCGTCCCACAATGAGCAGTTCTTC
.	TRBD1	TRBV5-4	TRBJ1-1	CASSFPTGMNTEAFF	TGTGCCAGCAGCTTCCCGACAGGGATGAACACTGAAGCTTTCTTT
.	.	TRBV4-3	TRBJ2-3	CASSQEPGGSDTQYF	TGCGCCAGCAGCCAAGAGCCAGGGGGGTCAGATACGCAGTATTTT
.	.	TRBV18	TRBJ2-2	CASSPYGVGDGTGELFF	TGTGCCAGCTCACCGTACGGGGTCGGGGATGGCACCGGGGAGCTGTTTTTT
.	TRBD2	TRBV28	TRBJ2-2	CASSPGGPNTGELFF	TGTGCCAGCAGTCCGGGGGGACCGAACACCGGGGAGCTGTTTTTT
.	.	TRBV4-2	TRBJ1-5	CASSQGAGDIGQPQHF	TGTGCCAGCAGCCAAGGGGCAGGGGATATAGGTCAGCCCCAGCATTTT
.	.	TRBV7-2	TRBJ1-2	CASSFGAGIGYTF	TGTGCCAGCAGCTTTGGGGCAGGGATTGGCTACACCTTC
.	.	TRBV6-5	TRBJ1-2	CTSSSSLGQGVYGYTF	TGTACCAGCAGTTCCTCCTTGGGGCAGGGTGTCTATGGCTACACCTTC
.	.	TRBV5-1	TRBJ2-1	CASSLATTGVYEQFF	TGCGCCAGCAGCTTGGCCACGACCGGGGTTTATGAGCAGTTCTTC
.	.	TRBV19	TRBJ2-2	CASSIWRLSSAGELFF	TGTGCCAGTAGTATATGGAGACTGTCATCCGCCGGGGAGCTGTTTTTT
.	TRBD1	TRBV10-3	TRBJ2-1	CAIRGDRGYYNEQFF	TGTGCCATCAGGGGTGACAGGGGATACTACAATGAGCAGTTCTTC
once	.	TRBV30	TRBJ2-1	CAWSVPRINEQFF	TGTGCCTGGAGTGTACCCAGAATCAATGAGCAGTTCTTC
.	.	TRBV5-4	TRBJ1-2	CASSDRRGVRRDGYTF	TGTGCCAGCAGCGACCGCCGCGGGGTCCGGCGGGATGGCTACACCTTC
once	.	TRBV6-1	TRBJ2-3	CASSPPGTDTQYF	TGTGCCAGCAGTCCACCGGGCACAGATACGCAGTATTTT
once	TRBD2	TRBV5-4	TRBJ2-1	CASSLGSGGEQFF	TGTGCCAGCAGCTTGGGTTCGGGGGGAGAGCAGTTCTTC